The clone carrying this T cell receptor (beta chain) was observed a handful of times. This same CDR3 is encoded by further DNA sequences in the sample. The sample belongs to a study of blood T cell repertoires in COVID-19. Repertoires were generated with immunoSEQ multiplex PCR, while TCRdb's copy carries only in-frame clones and drops some. Altogether approximately 150,000 clones are present, roughly 82% being singletons, with the ten largest covering over 2%. The ends were cut back, 4 bases at V and 5 bases at J, with 8 bases in the middle. Germline V lookup: CDR1 SNHLY, CDR2 FYNNEI. The CDR3 covers 12 residues.

The source of this sequence is a man between 70 and 80 years old with acute or convalescent COVID-19. The genes are TRBV2 and TRBJ1-1, with D maybe TRBD1 (6 bases). Sequences were obtained from peripheral blood. The CDR3 protein is CASSGDITEAFF. CDR3 nucleotide sequence: TGTGCCAGCAGTGGGGACATTACTGAAGCTTTCTTT.